One and the same sample provided the 5 T cell receptor beta chains below, sequenced in a study of blood T cell repertoires in COVID-19. Sequenced by immunoSEQ multiplex PCR; TCRdb stores in-frame clones only, minus some. The profile shows roughly 50,000 clones, roughly 85% of them singletons. Material: peripheral blood. The receptors were gathered from a man aged 55 to 69 with acute or convalescent COVID-19.

DNA of the CDR3: TGTGCCAGCAGCGATGACTCGAACACTGAAGCTTTCTTT. This translates into CASSDDSNTEAFF. V usage is TRBV2 and J usage is TRBJ1-1; D not certain. The V gene lost 6 bases and the J gene lost 1 base, with 9 bases spanning the gap. CDR3 length: 13 residues. The germline V gene has CDR1 SNHLY and CDR2 FYNNEI.

The rearrangement links TRBV5-1 to TRBJ2-7, with 7 bases matching TRBD2. There are 14 residues in the CDR3. Germline CDR1 SGHRS, CDR2 YFSETQ. V lost 0 bases to trimming and J lost 2 bases; unmatched junction nucleotides: 2. CDR3: CASSLGAGAYEQYF. In DNA form, the CDR3 reads TGCGCCAGCAGCTTGGGGGCGGGAGCCTACGAGCAGTACTTC.

The V gene is TRBV27, the J gene TRBJ1-1; a possible D gene is TRBD1 (5 bases). Per the germline V gene, CDR1 is MNHEY and CDR2 is SMNVEV (reference sequence). This CDR3 has 13 residues. V was clipped by 4 bases and J by 7 bases, with 13 bases between them. The CDR3 DNA follows: TGTGCCAGCAGTTCTACAGACAGAGATGAAGCTTTCTTT. Its translation is CASSSTDRDEAFF.

The chain uses TRBV3-1 (or the pseudogene TRBV3-2) and TRBJ2-2; the D is unclear. Trimming removed 5 bases from V and 6 bases from J, with 10 bases in between. This CDR3 comprises 13 residues. The germline CDR1 and CDR2 sequences are LGHDT and YNNKEL (reference sequence). In DNA, the CDR3 is TGTGCCAGCAGCAGACTTGGTCCCGGGGAGCTGTTTTTT. Encoded protein: CASSRLGPGELFF.

The gene calls are TRBV5-1 and TRBJ2-6, with a tentative D call TRBD1 (6 bases). With 5 bases removed from V and 3 bases from J, the gap between germline ends came to 18 bases. CDR3 length: 17 amino acids. Germline CDR1 is SGHRS and CDR2 is YFSETQ. The CDR3 sequence is CASSYTGTLSGANVLTF. The CDR3 DNA sequence: TGCGCCAGCAGTTATACCGGGACATTAAGTGGGGCCAACGTCCTGACTTTC. The whole variable domain, filled in from reference TRBV5-1 and TRBJ2-6, reads KAGVTQTPRYLIKTRGQQVTLSCSPISGHRSVSWYQQTPGQGLQFLFEYFSETQRNKGNFPGRFSGRQFSNSRSEMNVSTLELGDSALYLCASSYTGTLSGANVLTFGAGSRLTVL.